This TCR beta chain stems from a study of metastatic and nonmetastatic thyroid tumors. Study-wide background: Samples came from malignant and benign thyroid patients, and repertoires were compared across blood and tumor or nodule tissue.

Germline V gene data show CDR1 as MDHEN and CDR2 as SYDVKM. Trimming stripped 5 bases from V and 5 bases from J, with 13 bases between. The CDR3 runs to 15 residues. TCRdb re-analyzed the PCR reads through MiXCR. The table includes roughly 83,000 clones, about 15% detected once. This clone appeared many times. Its antigen remains unidentified. Notes on the study in general: According to reports, the diversity of TCR beta was significantly higher in malignant thyroid tumors than in benign nodules, and this held in both blood and tumor samples.

Among the patients, none had received any treatment before thyroid surgery. The sample comprised blood. The chain has TRBV28 and TRBJ1-6, with D perhaps TRBD1 (6 bases). The TCR was taken from a female donor with papillary thyroid cancer or a benign thyroid nodule (not recorded which). Some clones in this sample may be carry-over from other donors' samples. CDR3 region: CASSTGPGNNSPLHF. The CDR3 DNA reads TGTGCCAGCAGTACAGGGCCGGGAAATAATTCACCCCTCCACTTT.